The clone carrying this TCR beta chain came up many times. The data were taken from a study of spatial heterogeneity in lung cancer. Each TCR cDNA molecule bore a unique molecular identifier. Each CDR3 protein is one row after TCRdb ran MiXCR on the 5' RACE reads. The sample has 48,000 or so distinct CDR3 sequences; under 6% are singletons. Noted time point: sample taken at primary tumor resection. Tumor, nontumor lung or frozen PBMC supplied whole RNA that was sequenced unsorted. This CDR3 region has 14 residues. Trimming shortened V by 3 bases and J by 6 bases, and 11 bases separated the two germline ends. CDR1 is MDHEN, CDR2 SYDVKM, per germline.

The clonotype originates from a male donor with early-stage non-small cell lung cancer. The sample here was PBMCs, taken at surgery. The rearrangement uses TRBV28 and TRBJ1-4; the D gene is possibly TRBD1 (6 bases). CDR3 DNA sequence: TGTGCCAGCAGTTTGGGGGCTTTGGATGAAAAACTGTTTTTT. The encoded protein is CASSLGALDEKLFF.